This passage covers 32 T cell receptor beta chains from one sample sequenced in a study of tumour-infiltrating T cells in Burkitt lymphoma. TCRdb's table, derived via immunoSEQ multiplex PCR, lists solely in-frame clones and lacks some. Among thousands of clones listed, more than 10% were seen once. The sample taken for sequencing was tumor tissue. These receptors were obtained from a human donor with Burkitt lymphoma.

The J gene is TRBJ2-2, the V gene TRBV19; D not resolved. V dropped 0 bases and J dropped 1 base, with 9 bases sitting between them. Per germline, CDR1 LNHDA and CDR2 SQIVND (reference sequence). This CDR3 has 16 residues. The CDR3 reads CASSIDPEGNTGELFF. The CDR3 DNA reads TGTGCCAGTAGTATAGATCCCGAAGGGAACACCGGGGAGCTGTTTTTT.

This clone appeared a few times. CDR3 in amino acids: CASRGSESYEQYF. Written as DNA, the CDR3 is TGTGCCAGCAGGGGCAGCGAGTCCTACGAGCAGTACTTC. V is TRBV6-6 and J is TRBJ2-7; no clear D. V shed 6 bases and J shed 1 base, with 10 bases lying between them. Germline V gene sequence: CDR1 MNHNY, CDR2 SVGAGI (reference sequence). This CDR3 spans 13 amino acids.

A note on this clone: The same CDR3 arises from other DNA sequences in this sample as well. This rearrangement joins TRBV10-1 to TRBJ1-2; D ambiguous. This CDR3 is 16 amino acids long. Trimming removed 5 bases at V and 4 bases at J, with 20 bases between. Germline V gene sequence: CDR1 WNHNN, CDR2 SYGVQD (reference sequence). CDR3 sequence (DNA): TGCGCCAGCAGTAGTGGTGCATCGCGAAAGACCTATGGCTACACCTTC. Amino acid sequence: CASSSGASRKTYGYTF.

The table lists this clone with a few counts. The V call is TRBV4-1, the J call TRBJ2-1; D perhaps matches TRBD2 (7 bases). The CDR3 has 16 residues. V was trimmed by 0 bases and J by 8 bases, leaving 17 bases between them. In germline, CDR1 is MGHRA, CDR2 YSYEKL. The CDR3 reads CASSQDVGEGEYEQFF. The CDR3 coding sequence is TGCGCCAGCAGCCAAGACGTGGGGGAGGGGGAATATGAGCAGTTCTTC.

This clone was detected only a few times. The chain joins TRBV15 to TRBJ2-7, with unresolved D. Germline V CDR1 and CDR2: LNHNV, YYDKDF (reference sequence). The length of the CDR3 is 14 residues. With 3 bases removed from V and 4 bases from J, the gap between germline ends came to 13 bases. This CDR3 is CATSSDDTKYEQYF. The CDR3 coding sequence is TGTGCCACCAGCAGTGATGATACGAAATACGAGCAGTACTTC.

The gene calls are TRBV28 and TRBJ1-3; TRBD1 is a possible D gene (6 bases). Trimming took off 1 base at V and 10 bases at J, with 20 bases between the two ends. CDR1 is MDHEN, CDR2 SYDVKM, per germline. The CDR3 consists of 16 residues. CDR3 loop: CASSLSVQGRPNTIYF. In DNA, the CDR3 is TGTGCCAGCAGTTTATCGGTGCAGGGGCGACCGAATACCATATATTTT.

This rearrangement joins TRBV29-1 to TRBJ1-4, with D possibly TRBD1 on 6 matching bases. Germline CDR1 SQVTM, CDR2 ANQGSEA. This CDR3 is 14 amino acids long. V lost 5 bases and J lost 3, with 13 bases in between. The CDR3 nucleotides are TGCAGCGTTCTCAGTGACAGGTCTAATGAAAAACTGTTTTTT. Translating it yields CSVLSDRSNEKLFF.

This clone was picked up a small number of times. V gene TRBV30 combines with J gene TRBJ2-1; 7 nucleotides agree with TRBD2. V shed 0 bases, J shed 2 bases, and the junction held 4 bases outside the gene matches. This CDR3 contains 15 residues. Germline V gene lookup returns CDR1 GTSNPN and CDR2 SVGIG (reference sequence). The chain's CDR3 is CAWSVDGRPYNEQFF. In DNA, the CDR3 is TGTGCCTGGAGTGTGGACGGGAGGCCCTACAATGAGCAGTTCTTC.

This clone was observed a handful of times. The chain combines TRBV23-1 with TRBJ1-6; 7 nucleotides match TRBD1. TRBV23-1 is reported as an ORF; its role is uncertain. J was trimmed by 5 bases and V by 11 bases; bases with no gene match: 15. This CDR3 has 16 amino acids. The CDR3 spells CAGSSTGCLHNSPLHF. The CDR3 DNA sequence: TGCGCCGGTTCATCGACAGGGTGCCTTCATAATTCACCCCTCCACTTT.

This clone is deemed large. The rearrangement joins TRBV30 to TRBJ2-5; D remains ambiguous. Trimming took 4 bases from V and 2 from J, leaving 17 bases between them. CDR3 length: 15 residues. Germline V lookup: CDR1 GTSNPN, CDR2 SVGIG (reference sequence). The DNA of the CDR3 is TGTGCCTGGAATCGGCCGTCGACGGGTCAAGAGACCCAGTACTTC. Encoded protein: CAWNRPSTGQETQYF.

The chain employs TRBV5-5 and TRBJ1-1; TRBD1 is a possible D gene (6 bases). This CDR3 contains 13 residues. V dropped 5 bases and J dropped 5 bases, with 13 bases sitting between them. CDR1 and CDR2 from the germline V gene are SGHKS and YYEKEE (reference sequence). The CDR3 sequence is CASSLGGRTEAFF. As DNA, the CDR3 is TGTGCCAGCAGTTTAGGGGGGAGGACTGAAGCTTTCTTT.

This sequence joins TRBV19 and TRBJ1-2; 7 bases agree with TRBD1. The germline CDR1 and CDR2 sequences are LNHDA and SQIVND (reference sequence). The CDR3 runs to 14 residues. V lost 0 bases and J lost 3; bases outside the gene matches: 1. The CDR3 DNA reads TGTGCCAGTAGTATAGAAGGGGGCGACTATGGCTACACCTTC. It specifies CASSIEGGDYGYTF.

The V gene is TRBV28, the J gene TRBJ2-4, with D perhaps being TRBD1 or TRBD2 (5 bases each). Germline-derived CDR1 and CDR2 are MDHEN and SYDVKM. Trimming shortened V by 6 bases and J by 3 bases, and 12 bases separated the two germline ends. This CDR3 contains 14 residues. The CDR3 region is CASSPGDGKNIQYF. DNA of the CDR3: TGTGCCAGCAGCCCCGGGGACGGCAAAAACATTCAGTACTTC.

For the CDR3, the DNA is TGTGCCAGTAGTCTCGGACTAACCGAGCAGTACTTC. It yields the protein CASSLGLTEQYF. The rearrangement joins TRBV19 to TRBJ2-7, with D perhaps matching TRBD2 (6 bases). CDR3 length: 12 amino acids. Per germline, CDR1 LNHDA and CDR2 SQIVND (reference sequence). Trimming stripped 5 bases from V and 6 bases from J, with 11 bases between.

In its sample, this clone was seen a few times. The V and J genes are TRBV5-5 and TRBJ2-5, with D uncertain. The V and J ends lost 3 bases and 5 bases respectively, with 8 bases between them. The CDR3 runs to 12 residues. The germline CDR1 and CDR2 sequences are SGHKS and YYEKEE (reference sequence). The CDR3 nucleotides read TGTGCCAGCAGCTGGGTAGAGGAGACCCAGTACTTC. It is translated as CASSWVEETQYF.

This clone has a handful of counts. The V gene is TRBV9, the J gene TRBJ2-7; a weak D match, TRBD2 (5 bases). The V gene lost 0 bases and the J gene lost 4 bases, with 14 bases spanning the gap. Germline V lookup: CDR1 SGDLS, CDR2 YYNGEE. This CDR3 is 15 amino acids long. CDR3: CASSVDPRPGYEQYF. The CDR3 DNA follows: TGTGCCAGCAGCGTAGACCCGAGGCCGGGGTACGAGCAGTACTTC.

This chain joins TRBV10-3 and TRBJ2-5, with D perhaps TRBD1 or TRBD2 (5 bases each). The CDR3 consists of 13 residues. With 6 bases removed from V and 3 bases from J, the gap between germline ends came to 11 bases. The germline CDR1 and CDR2 sequences are ENHRY and SYGVKD. The CDR3 DNA reads TGTGCCATCAGGTCGGGACCAGAAGAGACCCAGTACTTC. Its translation is CAIRSGPEETQYF.

The table lists this clone with a few counts. The V call is TRBV7-2, the J call TRBJ2-5, with TRBD2 matching 7 bases. V was clipped by 7 bases and J by 1 base; unmatched bases: 3. The CDR3 runs to 13 residues. CDR1 SGHTA and CDR2 FQGNSA come from the germline V gene. The DNA for the CDR3 is TGTGCCAGCATCTCTAGCGGCCAAGAGACCCAGTACTTC. Translated, it gives CASISSGQETQYF.

The chain employs TRBV4-2 and TRBJ2-3; D gene uncertain. This CDR3 is 14 amino acids long. V gave up 2 bases and J gave up 5 bases, with 11 bases separating them. Germline V lookup: CDR1 LGHNA, CDR2 YNFKEQ. In DNA, the CDR3 is TGTGCCAGCAGCCAAACTTATTTAATAGATACGCAGTATTTT. The encoded protein is CASSQTYLIDTQYF.

The rearrangement joins TRBV6-1 to TRBJ2-1; 13 nucleotides line up with TRBD2. V lost 1 base and J lost 10; bases outside the gene matches: 10. The germline gives CDR1 MNHNS, CDR2 SASEGT. This CDR3 is built from 17 residues. As DNA, the CDR3 is TGTGCCAGCAGTGAAGTTTTAGGACTAGCGGGAGTGGGAGAGCAGTTCTTC. This translates into CASSEVLGLAGVGEQFF.

This chain connects TRBV5-1 to TRBJ2-5; D not certain. Trimming took off 4 bases at V and 2 bases at J, with 9 bases between the two ends. Germline assignment: CDR1 SGHRS and CDR2 YFSETQ. The CDR3 is 13 amino acids. CDR3 DNA: TGCGCCAGCAGCAGGAAGCCTCAAGAGACCCAGTACTTC. It yields the protein CASSRKPQETQYF.

Here the CDR3 reads CASSQTGNYGYTF. The DNA for the CDR3 is TGCGCCAGCAGCCAGACAGGAAACTATGGCTACACCTTC. V and J are TRBV5-2 and TRBJ1-2; the table's D call, TRBD1, was not checked against the DNA. TRBV5-2 is assigned pseudogene status. The length of the CDR3 is 13 residues.

This clone was seen a few times. The rearrangement joins TRBV15 to TRBJ2-3; TRBD1 might be the D (5 bases). The CDR3 totals 17 residues. With 3 bases removed from V and 3 bases from J, the gap between germline ends came to 19 bases. Germline-derived CDR1 and CDR2 are LNHNV and YYDKDF (reference sequence). In DNA, the CDR3 is TGTGCCACCAGCAGGGCTCTTGGTTGGGCAGGGACAGATACGCAGTATTTT. Amino acid sequence: CATSRALGWAGTDTQYF.

The chain joins TRBV19 to TRBJ1-4; D uncertain. Germline CDR1 reads LNHDA; CDR2 reads SQIVND (reference sequence). There are 13 residues in the CDR3. The V gene lost 5 bases and the J gene lost 5 bases, with 9 bases spanning the gap. The chain's CDR3 is CASSLRPNEKLFF. DNA of the CDR3: TGTGCCAGTAGTCTTCGTCCGAATGAAAAACTGTTTTTT.

This clone turned up a few times. CDR3: CASSLGGDNQPQHF. CDR3 DNA: TGTGCCAGCAGCTTAGGAGGGGACAATCAGCCCCAGCATTTT. The V gene is TRBV7-2, the J gene TRBJ1-5, with D possibly being TRBD1 (5 bases). Trimming took 1 base from V and 3 from J, leaving 7 bases between them. CDR3 size: 14 residues. Germline assignment: CDR1 SGHTA and CDR2 FQGNSA.

The rearrangement joins TRBV6-1 to TRBJ2-2, with TRBD2 as a possible D gene (5 bases). CDR3 length: 14 residues. V gave up 1 base and J gave up 5 bases, with 8 bases separating them. Germline V gene sequence: CDR1 MNHNS, CDR2 SASEGT. CDR3 region: CASSEGTWTGELFF. The CDR3 bases are TGTGCCAGCAGTGAAGGGACTTGGACCGGGGAGCTGTTTTTT.

The chain has TRBV7-9 and TRBJ2-7; 11 bases are a match to TRBD1. This CDR3 spans 15 amino acids. The junction had 6 bases not matched to a gene; V was cut back by 5 bases and J by 3 bases. From germline, CDR1 is SEHNR and CDR2 FQNEAQ (reference sequence). The CDR3 protein is CASSRTGGQNYEQYF. CDR3 sequence (DNA): TGTGCCAGCAGCAGGACAGGGGGCCAGAACTACGAGCAGTACTTC.

Comment on this clone: Germline is not matched at one junction end, which may reflect a read error. Other nucleotide sequences in the sample specify the same CDR3. The chain has TRBV19 and TRBJ2-7; perhaps TRBD1 as D (5 bases). The CDR3 is made up of 13 amino acids. Germline CDR1 reads LNHDA; CDR2 reads SQIVND (reference sequence). CDR3 sequence reads: CASSATVSYEQYF. The DNA of the CDR3 is TGTGCCAGTAGTGCGACAGTCTCCTACGAGCAATACTTC.

The V and J genes are TRBV2 and TRBJ1-4, with TRBD1 as a possible D gene (6 bases). Trimming left V 5 bases short and J 7 bases short, with 14 bases between. The CDR3 is 14 residues long. In germline, CDR1 is SNHLY, CDR2 FYNNEI. The chain's CDR3 is CASSPGVRSEKLFF. CDR3 DNA: TGTGCCAGCAGTCCAGGGGTCCGGAGTGAAAAACTGTTTTTT.

A few counts support this clone. The chain employs TRBV10-3 and TRBJ2-7; no clear D gene. The CDR3 spans 15 residues. V was pared by 6 bases and J by 2 bases, with 17 bases between. Germline CDR1 reads ENHRY; CDR2 reads SYGVKD. Here the CDR3 DNA reads TGTGCCATCAGCCCTTCCCCCGTAATTCCCTACGAGCAGTACTTC. Protein sequence: CAISPSPVIPYEQYF.

This chain connects TRBV30 to TRBJ2-1, with TRBD1 matching 9 bases. Germline V gene lookup returns CDR1 GTSNPN and CDR2 SVGIG (reference sequence). The CDR3 is 13 amino acids. Trimming at V came to 7 bases and at J to 2 bases, leaving 3 bases not matched to a gene. In nucleotides, the CDR3 is TGTGCCTTAGACAGGGGGACCTACAATGAGCAGTTCTTC. Protein sequence: CALDRGTYNEQFF.

The chain carries TRBV9 and TRBJ2-2; D call uncertain. V was cut by 3 bases and J by 0 bases, with 12 bases left in between. The CDR3 length is 16 residues. CDR1 SGDLS and CDR2 YYNGEE come from the germline V gene. CDR3 coding DNA: TGTGCCAGCAGCGACCCACGTAGTTCGAACACCGGGGAGCTGTTTTTT. Protein sequence: CASSDPRSSNTGELFF.